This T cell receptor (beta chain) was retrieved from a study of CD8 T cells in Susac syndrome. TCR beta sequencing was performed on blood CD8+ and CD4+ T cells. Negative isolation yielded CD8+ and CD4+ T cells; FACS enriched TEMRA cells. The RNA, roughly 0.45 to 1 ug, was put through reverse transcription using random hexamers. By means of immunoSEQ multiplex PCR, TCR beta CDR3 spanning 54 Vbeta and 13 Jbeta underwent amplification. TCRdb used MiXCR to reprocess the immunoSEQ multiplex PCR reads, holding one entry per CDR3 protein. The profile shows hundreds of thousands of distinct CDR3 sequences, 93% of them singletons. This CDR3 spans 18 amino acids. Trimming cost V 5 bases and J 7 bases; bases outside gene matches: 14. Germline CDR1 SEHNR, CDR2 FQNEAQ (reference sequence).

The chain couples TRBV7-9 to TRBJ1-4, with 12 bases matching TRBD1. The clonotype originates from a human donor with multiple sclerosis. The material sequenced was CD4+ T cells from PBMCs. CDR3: CASSHRDRGLGGVEKLFF. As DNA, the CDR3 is TGTGCCAGCAGCCACCGGGACAGGGGGCTTGGGGGTGTTGAAAAACTGTTTTTT.